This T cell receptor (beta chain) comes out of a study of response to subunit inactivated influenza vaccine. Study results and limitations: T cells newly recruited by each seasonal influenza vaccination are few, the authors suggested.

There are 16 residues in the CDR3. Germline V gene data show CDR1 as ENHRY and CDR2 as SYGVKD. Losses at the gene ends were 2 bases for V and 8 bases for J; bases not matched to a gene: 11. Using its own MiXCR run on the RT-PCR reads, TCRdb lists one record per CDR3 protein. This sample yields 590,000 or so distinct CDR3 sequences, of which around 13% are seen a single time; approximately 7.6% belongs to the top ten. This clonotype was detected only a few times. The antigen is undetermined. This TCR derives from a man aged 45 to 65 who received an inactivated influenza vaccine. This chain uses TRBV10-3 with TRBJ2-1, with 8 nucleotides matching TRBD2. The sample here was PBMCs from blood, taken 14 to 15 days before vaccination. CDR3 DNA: TGTGCCATCAGTGAGGGCATTAGCGGGGCCCGAGATGAGCAGTTCTTC. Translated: CAISEGISGARDEQFF.